Included here is one T cell receptor beta chain sequence, with context. The CDR3 is 17 amino acids. CDR1 SGDLS and CDR2 YYNGEE come from the germline V gene. Magnetic separation of the negative type served to enrich total CD8+ T cells. This sample was taken from a study of human CD8 memory T cell subsets. Libraries targeted TCR beta using 5' RACE with UMIs. Original analysis: Whichever TCR beta library was examined, it held between about 2,900 and 20,000 functional CDR3 beta clonotypes. TCRdb reanalyzed the 5' RACE reads, giving one entry per CDR3 protein sequence and no DNA. The V and J calls shown here were made by TCRdb, not taken from the authors' results. Its clone listing holds about 10,000 distinct CDR3 sequences.

Sequencing was done on a sample of CD8+ T cells from PBMCs. The source is a human donor in good health. This chain joins TRBV9 and TRBJ1-3. The CDR3 is CASSLGDSQGSGNTIYF. The full variable domain, with the rest looked up from reference TRBV9 and TRBJ1-3, is DSGVTQTPKHLITATGQRVTLRCSPRSGDLSVYWYQQSLDQGLQFLIQYYNGEERAKGNILERFSAQQFPDLHSELNLSSLELGDSALYFCASSLGDSQGSGNTIYFGEGSWLTVV.